These 3 T cell receptor beta chains were all obtained from the same sample, sequenced in a study of cytomegalovirus exposure and HLA in healthy donors. The primer mix had 60 Vbeta and 13 Jbeta primers. Sequencing used immunoSEQ multiplex PCR; TCRdb keeps in-frame clones, though not all of them. The sample lists about 150,000 clones; about 68% were seen once. The specimen was PBMCs. The receptors here all came from a man aged 25-45 years in good health and CMV-seronegative.

The chain recombines TRBV21-1 with TRBJ2-7; TRBD1 reflects the table's D call only, with no check against the DNA. TRBV21-1 is a documented pseudogene. There are 15 residues in the CDR3. Written as DNA, the CDR3 is TGTGCCAGCAGCAAACACACAGGGTGGACCTACGAGCAGTACTTC. Protein sequence: CASSKHTGWTYEQYF.

The rearrangement joins TRBV2 to TRBJ2-7; 8 bases align to TRBD1. V trimming: 4 bases; J trimming: 3 bases; junction bases outside the gene matches: 2. The CDR3 has 13 amino acids. Germline V CDR1 and CDR2: SNHLY, FYNNEI. The chain's CDR3 is CASSGQGNYEQYF. DNA of the CDR3: TGTGCCAGCAGTGGACAGGGGAACTACGAGCAGTACTTC.

J is TRBJ1-1 and V is TRBV15; 11 bases align to TRBD1. Unmatched junction bases numbered 3, after V lost 1 base and J lost 5 bases. This CDR3 contains 15 residues. Germline assignment: CDR1 LNHNV and CDR2 YYDKDF (reference sequence). The CDR3 DNA reads TGTGCCACCAGCAGAGGGGGGACAGGGGGGACTGAAGCTTTCTTT. Encoded protein: CATSRGGTGGTEAFF. The variable domain in full, completed from reference TRBV15 and TRBJ1-1, reads DAMVIQNPRYQVTQFGKPVTLSCSQTLNHNVMYWYQQKSSQAPKLLFHYYDKDFNNEADTPDNFQSRRPNTSFCFLDIRSPGLGDTAMYLCATSRGGTGGTEAFFGQGTRLTVV.